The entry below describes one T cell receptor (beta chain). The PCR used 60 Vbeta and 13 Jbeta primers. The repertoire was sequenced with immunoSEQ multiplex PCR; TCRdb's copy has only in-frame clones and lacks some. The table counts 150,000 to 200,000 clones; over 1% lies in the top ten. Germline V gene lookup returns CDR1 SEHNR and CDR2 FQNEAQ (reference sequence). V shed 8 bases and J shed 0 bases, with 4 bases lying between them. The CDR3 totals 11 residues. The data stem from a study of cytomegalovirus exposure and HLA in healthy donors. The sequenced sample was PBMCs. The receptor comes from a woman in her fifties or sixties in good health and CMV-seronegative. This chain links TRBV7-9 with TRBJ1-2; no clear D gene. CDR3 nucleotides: TGTGCCAGCTCCGCTAACTATGGCTACACCTTC. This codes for CASSANYGYTF.